The 4 T cell receptor beta chains listed next were all sequenced from one sample in a study of Ad26.COV2.S vaccination and SARS-CoV-2 variants. The treatment: 19 received Ad26.COV2.S at low or high dose, single or two shots; several received placebo; per-sample allocation not given. Sampling occurred on day 63 after the first vaccine or placebo injection. The assay was immunoSEQ multiplex PCR, and TCRdb's table has in-frame clones only and misses some. The sample has 350,000 to 500,000 clones, around 90% seen once. The sequencing here drew on peripheral blood, taken in a trial of Ad26.COV2.S vaccine versus placebo. These receptors originate from a person between 18 and 60 years old who received the Ad26.COV2.S COVID-19 vaccine or a placebo.

The chain links TRBV28 to TRBJ2-7; no clear D gene. The CDR3 runs 11 residues. Germline CDR1 reads MDHEN; CDR2 reads SYDVKM. V lost 6 bases and J lost 7, with 10 bases in between. The CDR3 nucleotides are TGTGCCAGCAGGGTACTGGGGGAGCAGTACTTC. It encodes CASRVLGEQYF.

The V gene is TRBV4-3, the J gene TRBJ2-3; a weak D match, TRBD1 (6 bases). The CDR3 has 14 residues. Per the germline V gene, CDR1 is LGHNA and CDR2 is YSLEER. V gave up 0 bases and J gave up 4 bases, with 8 bases separating them. CDR3: CASSQEDRSDTQYF. The CDR3 coding sequence is TGCGCCAGCAGCCAAGAGGACAGATCAGATACGCAGTATTTT.

The chain joins TRBV3-1 (or the pseudogene TRBV3-2) to TRBJ2-7, with TRBD2 matching over 11 bases. Germline CDR1 reads LGHDT; CDR2 reads YNNKEL (reference sequence). There are 17 residues in the CDR3. V was clipped by 0 bases and J by 2 bases; unmatched bases: 6. In nucleotides, the CDR3 is TGTGCCAGCAGCCAAGATGGGACTAGCGGAAATGCCTACGAGCAGTACTTC. Its translation: CASSQDGTSGNAYEQYF.

This clone turned up a few times. V is TRBV10-3 and J is TRBJ2-7, with TRBD1 matching over 8 bases. The junction had 6 bases not matched to a gene; V was cut back by 10 bases and J by 1 base. CDR1 ENHRY and CDR2 SYGVKD come from the germline V gene. The CDR3 has 13 amino acids. The CDR3 DNA reads TGTGCCACCCAGACAGGGGAGTCCTACGAGCAGTACTTC. Translating it yields CATQTGESYEQYF.